Sequencing of this TCR beta chain was carried out in a study of T cell responses to AZD1222 COVID-19 vaccine. The study's findings and limits: Close to half of spike-specific TCRs reportedly recognize unmutated variant regions. Baseline serology detected seropositivity in only 6 or 7 AZD1222 recipients.

Trimming cost V 5 bases and J 2 bases, with 17 bases left between them. The germline V gene encodes CDR1 SGHNT and CDR2 YYREEE (reference sequence). The CDR3 runs to 15 residues. As to this clone: Its antigen is unidentified.

Sequencing was performed with immunoSEQ multiplex PCR; in TCRdb, only in-frame clones are kept and a portion is missing. The sample contains under 150,000 clones, 80% to 90% of which appear only once. The V call is TRBV5-4, the J call TRBJ2-7, with D maybe TRBD1 (7 bases). The sequencing here drew on peripheral blood, taken 28 days after the second AZD1222 dose. The receptor comes from an adult who received the AZD1222 COVID-19 vaccine. The CDR3 protein is CASRAGQLLTYEQYF. As DNA, the CDR3 is TGTGCCAGCAGGGCGGGACAGCTCCTAACCTACGAGCAGTACTTC. Variable domain in full (rest from reference TRBV5-4 and TRBJ2-7): ETGVTQSPTHLIKTRGQQVTLRCSSQSGHNTVSWYQQALGQGPQFIFQYYREEENGRGNFPPRFSGLQFPNYSSELNVNALELDDSALYLCASRAGQLLTYEQYFGPGTRLTVT.